This T cell receptor (beta chain) derives from a study of Ad26.COV2.S vaccination and SARS-CoV-2 variants. The overall study: The donor belonged to the COV1001 Ad26.COV2.S trial arm. Findings and limits, study-wide: There was a possibility that the TCR breadth and depth analyses underestimated total T cell responses.

This clone was detected only once. Its antigen remains unknown. Profiling relied on immunoSEQ multiplex PCR, and the TCRdb table lists in-frame clones only, not all of them. The data show around 320,000 clones, with around 90% seen just once and about 3.4% held by the top ten. Treatment indicated: around 19 received Ad26.COV2.S at low or high dose, single or two shots; 5 received placebo; per-sample allocation not given. After the first vaccine or placebo injection, samples were drawn on day 63. This adult donor, from Boston, was 18-55 years old. The CDR3 contains 16 residues. Germline V gives CDR1 SGHDN, CDR2 FVKESK. The ends were cut back, 1 base at V and 3 bases at J, with 16 bases in the middle.

The sample was peripheral blood, taken in a trial of Ad26.COV2.S vaccine versus placebo. The sequence came from a person aged 18-60 years who received the Ad26.COV2.S COVID-19 vaccine or a placebo. V gene TRBV14 combines with J gene TRBJ2-7; weak D call: TRBD1 (6 bases). The CDR3 DNA sequence: TGTGCCAGCAGCCAAGGGGACACCAGGACCTTCTACGAGCAGTACTTC. The encoded protein is CASSQGDTRTFYEQYF.